These 21 T cell receptor beta chains were all obtained from the same sample, sequenced in a study of T cells after posttransplantation cyclophosphamide. TCRdb's table, derived via immunoSEQ multiplex PCR, lists solely in-frame clones and lacks some. The table includes under 3,000 clones, 75% to 90% detected once. Busulfan-fludarabine conditioning, marrow transplant, and cyclophosphamide on days +3 and +4 were administered. The sample consisted of PBMCs, taken after allogeneic stem cell transplant with posttransplant cyclophosphamide. These TCRs come from a male patient in his 30s who received an allogeneic stem cell transplant from a related donor, was CMV-positive, and had acute GVHD only. A share of the T cells may be of graft donor origin.

V usage is TRBV7-6 and J usage is TRBJ2-5, with TRBD2 matching 12 bases. This CDR3 comprises 17 residues. J was trimmed by 2 bases and V by 3 bases; bases with no gene match: 7. The germline CDR1 and CDR2 sequences are SGHVS and FNYEAQ. The CDR3 is CASSFPSGGAPQETQYF. As DNA, the CDR3 is TGTGCCAGCAGCTTCCCTAGCGGGGGGGCCCCTCAAGAGACCCAGTACTTC. The variable domain in full, completed from reference TRBV7-6 and TRBJ2-5, reads GAGVSQSPRYKVTKRGQDVALRCDPISGHVSLYWYRQALGQGPEFLTYFNYEAQQDKSGLPNDRFSAERPEGSISTLTIQRTEQRDSAMYRCASSFPSGGAPQETQYFGPGTRLLVL.

The chain joins TRBV5-4 to TRBJ2-3; tentative D call: TRBD2 (5 bases). The CDR3 is made up of 14 amino acids. V dropped 0 bases and J dropped 0 bases, with 5 bases sitting between them. Looked up from germline, CDR1 is SGHNT and CDR2 is YYREEE (reference sequence). For the CDR3, the DNA is TGTGCCAGCAGCTTGGCGGGAAGCACAGATACGCAGTATTTT. The encoded protein is CASSLAGSTDTQYF.

The V gene is TRBV18, the J gene TRBJ2-7; maybe TRBD2 (6 bases). The CDR3 has 12 residues. CDR1 and CDR2 from the germline V gene are KGHSH and LQKENI. V was clipped by 3 bases and J by 5 bases, with 8 bases between them. The CDR3, as DNA: TGTGCCAGCTCACCTGGAGGGAACGAGCAGTACTTC. It encodes CASSPGGNEQYF.

This clone was seen a handful of times. V is TRBV4-1 and J is TRBJ2-7; 11 bases align to TRBD1. The CDR3 extends over 17 amino acids. Germline-derived CDR1 and CDR2 are MGHRA and YSYEKL. V shed 3 bases, J shed 2 bases, and the junction held 9 bases outside the gene matches. CDR3: CASSQDSPGQGAYEQYF. DNA for the CDR3: TGCGCCAGCAGCCAGGATTCCCCGGGACAGGGGGCCTACGAGCAGTACTTC.

This clone came up a few times. Other DNA sequences within the sample encode an identical CDR3. The chain links TRBV4-3 to TRBJ2-5, with a weak D call TRBD2 (7 bases). Per germline, CDR1 LGHNA and CDR2 YSLEER. CDR3 length: 16 amino acids. V lost 0 bases and J 8 bases, leaving 19 bases between the germline ends. CDR3 amino acids: CASSQEEGGGSETQYF. The CDR3 nucleotides read TGCGCCAGCAGCCAAGAGGAAGGCGGGGGCTCGGAAACCCAGTACTTC.

The chain combines TRBV7-2 with TRBJ2-5, with 7 bases that match TRBD1. This CDR3 is built from 16 residues. Looked up from germline, CDR1 is SGHTA and CDR2 is FQGNSA. V shed 2 bases, J shed 2 bases, and the junction held 8 bases outside the gene matches. The CDR3 nucleotides are TGTGCCAGCAGCTTACCTTCGGGCAGGGGGCAAGAGACCCAGTACTTC. It specifies CASSLPSGRGQETQYF.

The chain combines TRBV5-1 with TRBJ1-1, with 8 bases aligning to TRBD1. The V segment lost 1 base and the J segment 6 bases; nucleotides outside the gene matches: 8. This CDR3 spans 15 amino acids. Germline V gives CDR1 SGHRS, CDR2 YFSETQ. This chain's CDR3 is CASSLLQGDSAEAFF. As DNA, the CDR3 is TGCGCCAGCAGCTTGTTACAGGGGGATAGCGCTGAAGCTTTCTTT. Based on the CDR3 plus reference TRBV5-1 and TRBJ1-1, the full variable domain is KAGVTQTPRYLIKTRGQQVTLSCSPISGHRSVSWYQQTPGQGLQFLFEYFSETQRNKGNFPGRFSGRQFSNSRSEMNVSTLELGDSALYLCASSLLQGDSAEAFFGQGTRLTVV.

The rearrangement joins TRBV19 to TRBJ1-2; 9 positions match TRBD1. This CDR3 region has 15 residues. Trimming took 2 bases from V and 7 from J; bases not matched to a gene: 8. CDR1 is LNHDA and CDR2 is SQIVND in the germline V gene (reference sequence). CDR3 in DNA: TGTGCCAGTAGTATACCTCCGGGGACAGGGTTTGGCTACACCTTC. It codes for CASSIPPGTGFGYTF.

The chain links TRBV6-5 to TRBJ1-1; 9 bases are a match to TRBD1. Trimming removed 5 bases from V and 4 bases from J; junction bases left unmatched: 2. The CDR3 runs 13 residues. The germline gives CDR1 MNHEY, CDR2 SVGAGI. CDR3 sequence: CASSQGQGTEAFF. CDR3 coding DNA: TGTGCCAGCAGTCAGGGACAGGGCACTGAAGCTTTCTTT.

The chain combines TRBV4-3 with TRBJ2-1; D gene uncertain. V was clipped by 0 bases and J by 3 bases, with 9 bases between them. The germline V gene encodes CDR1 LGHNA and CDR2 YSLEER. The CDR3 totals 15 residues. The CDR3 sequence: CASSQEAADYNEQFF. CDR3 nucleotides: TGCGCCAGCAGCCAAGAGGCGGCGGACTACAATGAGCAGTTCTTC.

V and J are TRBV5-5 and TRBJ2-3, with 7 bases matching TRBD2. J gave up 7 bases and V 3 bases, and 14 bases lay outside the gene matches. Germline CDR1 is SGHKS and CDR2 is YYEKEE (reference sequence). The CDR3 loop spans 16 amino acids. This chain's CDR3 is CASSSLSGVGRNTQYF. The CDR3 coding sequence is TGTGCCAGCAGCTCCCTGAGCGGGGTGGGTAGGAATACGCAGTATTTT.

The rearrangement uses TRBV28 and TRBJ2-7; 10 bases agree with TRBD2. Germline V gene lookup returns CDR1 MDHEN and CDR2 SYDVKM. With V trimmed by 5 bases and J by 0 bases, 4 bases remained unmatched. This CDR3 is 15 amino acids long. The CDR3 is CASSIAGGPSYEQYF. The CDR3 region has the DNA TGTGCCAGCAGTATAGCGGGGGGACCCTCCTACGAGCAGTACTTC.

The V gene is TRBV7-2, the J gene TRBJ2-1, with a weak D call TRBD1 (5 bases). The CDR3 covers 15 residues. The germline gives CDR1 SGHTA, CDR2 FQGNSA. V lost 5 bases, J lost 2 bases, and 13 bases lay in between. The CDR3 reads CASSPPGLAYNEQFF. CDR3 DNA: TGTGCCAGCAGCCCGCCAGGGTTGGCCTACAATGAGCAGTTCTTC.

CDR3 protein: CASSPSGGNTEAFF. The CDR3 DNA is TGTGCCAGCTCACCAAGCGGGGGGAACACTGAAGCTTTCTTT. The genes are TRBV18 and TRBJ1-1, with D possibly matching TRBD1 (5 bases). The CDR3 loop spans 14 amino acids. V was cut by 2 bases and J by 1 base, with 8 bases left in between. Germline-derived CDR1 and CDR2 are KGHSH and LQKENI.

This chain links TRBV7-2 with TRBJ1-4; 8 bases align to TRBD1. Trimming cost V 2 bases and J 6 bases; bases outside gene matches: 5. The CDR3 loop spans 15 amino acids. Germline V gene sequence: CDR1 SGHTA, CDR2 FQGNSA. CDR3 region: CASSLPRQGYEKLFF. In DNA, the CDR3 is TGTGCCAGCAGCTTACCCCGACAGGGGTATGAAAAACTGTTTTTT.

This clone was counted once. The CDR3: CASSIGGARTEAFF. In DNA, the CDR3 is TGTGCCAGTAGTATTGGTGGGGCTAGGACTGAAGCTTTCTTT. V and J are TRBV19 and TRBJ1-1; D perhaps matches TRBD1 (5 bases). Looked up from germline, CDR1 is LNHDA and CDR2 is SQIVND (reference sequence). The CDR3 runs to 14 residues. The ends were cut back, 3 bases at V and 5 bases at J, with 13 bases in the middle.

The chain employs TRBV30 and TRBJ1-5; D remains ambiguous. CDR1 and CDR2 from the germline V gene are GTSNPN and SVGIG (reference sequence). The ends were cut back, 2 bases at V and 0 bases at J, with 5 bases in the middle. This CDR3 has 13 amino acids. This CDR3 reads CAWSQDSNQPQHF. The CDR3 DNA reads TGTGCCTGGAGTCAGGATAGCAATCAGCCCCAGCATTTT.

This clone was picked up one time. The chain couples TRBV4-1 to TRBJ2-2; D perhaps matches TRBD2 (6 bases). Germline V gene sequence: CDR1 MGHRA, CDR2 YSYEKL. The CDR3 has 15 residues. V gave up 0 bases and J gave up 4 bases, with 9 bases separating them. The CDR3 coding sequence is TGCGCCAGCAGCCAAGAGCGGGGATTCACCGGGGAGCTGTTTTTT. Translating gives CASSQERGFTGELFF.

The chain employs TRBV5-6 and TRBJ1-3, with D perhaps TRBD1 (6 bases). From germline, CDR1 is SGHDT and CDR2 YYEEEE. Trimming shortened V by 4 bases and J by 0 bases, and 20 bases separated the two germline ends. The CDR3 length is 18 residues. The CDR3 loop reads CASSGTGTPITSGNTIYF. CDR3 in DNA: TGTGCCAGCAGCGGCACCGGGACACCCATTACCTCTGGAAACACCATATATTTT.

The gene calls are TRBV7-6 and TRBJ2-7; D possibly corresponds to TRBD2 (6 bases). The CDR3 loop spans 14 amino acids. Germline loops: CDR1 SGHVS, CDR2 FNYEAQ. Trimming took off 3 bases at V and 7 bases at J, with 16 bases between the two ends. The CDR3 region is CASSLAPSRGEQYF. The CDR3 coding sequence is TGTGCCAGCAGCTTGGCTCCCTCTCGGGGGGAGCAGTACTTC.

The chain uses TRBV6-1 and TRBJ2-1; TRBD2 matches 7 bases. This CDR3 has 14 residues. V shed 0 bases and J 4 bases; nucleotides not matched to a gene: 0. Germline assignment: CDR1 MNHNS and CDR2 SASEGT. The CDR3, as DNA: TGTGCCAGCAGTGAAGCGGGGGGGTACAATGAGCAGTTCTTC. It yields the protein CASSEAGGYNEQFF.